Below are 11 T cell receptor beta chains sequenced from a single sample in a study of Graves' ophthalmopathy and Graves' hyperthyroidism. TCR beta CDR3 regions were amplified from RNA transcripts. In the first round, RT-PCR was carried out with HTBI primers, and a multiplex PCR formed the second round. TCRdb called the multiplex PCR reads again in MiXCR, with one record for every CDR3 protein. The sample contains about 50,000 distinct CDR3 sequences, approximately 50% of which appear only once. Sequencing was performed on peripheral blood. Receptor source: an adult woman with Graves' ophthalmopathy.

This clonotype was seen a few times. One end of the junction varies from germline; a read error may be responsible. The gene calls are TRBV7-7 and TRBJ2-1; 11 nucleotides agree with TRBD2. The CDR3 loop spans 15 amino acids. Germline CDR1 is SSHAT and CDR2 is FNYEAQ (reference sequence). CDR3 sequence reads: CASSLSSGRTDTQFF. Written as DNA, the CDR3 is TGTGCTAGCAGCTTATCTAGCGGGAGGACAGATACGCAGTTCTTC.

This clonotype was detected only a few times. The V call is TRBV19, the J call TRBJ1-6; D is unclear. The germline V gene has CDR1 LNHDA and CDR2 SQIVND (reference sequence). The V end lost 7 bases, the J end lost 12 bases, and 13 bases lay between the germline ends. The CDR3 is 12 amino acids. In DNA form, the CDR3 reads TGTGCCAGTAACTATGGGCGCAAACCCCTCCACTTT. Protein product: CASNYGRKPLHF. Based on the CDR3 plus reference TRBV19 and TRBJ1-6, the full variable domain is DGGITQSPKYLFRKEGQNVTLSCEQNLNHDAMYWYRQDPGQGLRLIYYSQIVNDFQKGDIAEGYSVSREKKESFPLTVTSAQKNPTAFYLCASNYGRKPLHFGNGTRLTVT.

The chain uses TRBV6-5 and TRBJ1-1; 7 nucleotides line up with TRBD1. Per the germline V gene, CDR1 is MNHEY and CDR2 is SVGAGI. J gave up 6 bases and V 5 bases, and 6 bases lay outside the gene matches. The CDR3 runs 13 residues. The chain's CDR3 is CASSRHDRAEAFF. In DNA form, the CDR3 reads TGTGCCAGCAGTAGACATGACAGGGCTGAAGCTTTCTTT.

This clonotype showed up just a few times. An end of the junction differs from the germline gene, which may be a read error. The V and J genes are TRBV5-1 and TRBJ2-7; D possibly corresponds to TRBD2 (6 bases). The length of the CDR3 is 14 residues. Germline V lookup: CDR1 SGHRS, CDR2 YFSETQ. The CDR3 sequence: CVSSLVGREYEQYF. In DNA, the CDR3 is TGCGTCAGCAGTTTGGTGGGACGGGAGTACGAGCAGTACTTC.

There are many counts of this clonotype. A much bigger clone sits one base away, suggesting this may be a read error. This chain links TRBV4-3 with TRBJ2-7; D ambiguous. The CDR3 totals 14 residues. Trimming pared 3 bases from V and 2 bases from J, leaving 11 bases between. Looked up from germline, CDR1 is LGHNA and CDR2 is YSLEER. The CDR3, as DNA: TGCGCCAGCAGCCAGGGCGGTCGAGCCTACGAGCAGTACTTC. Translated: CASSQGGRAYEQYF.

This clonotype was detected ten times or more. V is TRBV6-5 and J is TRBJ1-4; perhaps TRBD1 as D (6 bases). Germline assignment: CDR1 MNHEY and CDR2 SVGAGI. V lost 5 bases, J lost 6 bases, and 16 bases lay in between. The CDR3 length is 15 residues. The CDR3 spells CASSQNRVGDEKLFF. The CDR3 nucleotides read TGTGCCAGCAGTCAAAACAGGGTCGGGGATGAAAAACTGTTTTTT.

The chain employs TRBV5-5 and TRBJ2-5; TRBD1 matches 7 bases. CDR3 length: 14 amino acids. After removal of 4 bases from V and 5 bases from J, the junction contained 8 bases not matched to a gene. The germline CDR1 and CDR2 sequences are SGHKS and YYEKEE (reference sequence). CDR3: CASSNEGAGETQYF. The CDR3 DNA reads TGTGCCAGCAGCAATGAGGGGGCCGGGGAGACCCAGTACTTC.

The rearrangement uses TRBV2 and TRBJ2-7; 10 bases are shared with TRBD2. CDR3 size: 14 residues. Germline V gene data show CDR1 as SNHLY and CDR2 as FYNNEI. With 1 base clipped from V and 7 bases from J, the junction kept 4 bases outside the gene matches. This CDR3 is CASSEGLAGEEQYF. The CDR3 DNA sequence: TGTGCCAGCAGTGAAGGGCTAGCGGGAGAAGAGCAGTACTTC.

The table lists this clonotype with a few counts. V usage is TRBV2 and J usage is TRBJ1-5; D is unresolved. The CDR3 contains 13 residues. Germline assignment: CDR1 SNHLY and CDR2 FYNNEI. V gave up 8 bases and J gave up 4 bases, with 12 bases separating them. CDR3 DNA: TGTGCCAGCGGTCATGGAGGAAATCAGCCCCAGCATTTT. Its translation is CASGHGGNQPQHF.

This clonotype showed up many times. This chain links TRBV10-3 with TRBJ2-3; D possibly matches TRBD1 or TRBD2 (6 bases each). This CDR3 region has 14 residues. Germline V lookup: CDR1 ENHRY, CDR2 SYGVKD. Deletions cut 11 bases from V and 2 bases from J, with 17 bases between. The CDR3: CAAEGGSPTDTQYF. In DNA form, the CDR3 reads TGTGCCGCCGAGGGGGGTTCCCCCACAGATACGCAGTATTTT.

This clonotype was seen repeatedly, ten times or more. This chain joins TRBV6-2 or TRBV6-3 and TRBJ2-1; D is undetermined. The CDR3 loop spans 16 amino acids. Germline V gene data show CDR1 as MNHEY and CDR2 as SVGEGT. Trimming left V 0 bases short and J 2 bases short, with 11 bases between. CDR3 nucleotide sequence: TGTGCCAGCAGTTACTCGGACGAGCATCCCTACAATGAGCAGTTCTTC. Its protein product is CASSYSDEHPYNEQFF.